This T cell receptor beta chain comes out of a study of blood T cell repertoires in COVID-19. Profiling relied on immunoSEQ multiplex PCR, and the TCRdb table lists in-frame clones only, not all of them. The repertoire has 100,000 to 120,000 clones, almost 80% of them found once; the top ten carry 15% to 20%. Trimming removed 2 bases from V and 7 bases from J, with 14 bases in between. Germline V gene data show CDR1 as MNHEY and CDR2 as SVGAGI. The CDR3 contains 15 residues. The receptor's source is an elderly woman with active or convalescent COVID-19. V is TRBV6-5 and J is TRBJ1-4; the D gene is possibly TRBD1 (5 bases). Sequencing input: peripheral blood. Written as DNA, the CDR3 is TGTGCCAGCAGTTACAGGGGTGGGAGGTTTGAAAAACTGTTTTTT. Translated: CASSYRGGRFEKLFF.